This entry concerns a single TCR beta chain. At one end the junction does not follow the germline gene, possibly because of a read error. Sequenced by immunoSEQ multiplex PCR; TCRdb stores in-frame clones only, minus some. The sample gives 130,000 or so clones, around four fifths of which show up once; around 1.4% is in the top ten. The CDR3 has 15 amino acids. Germline V gene sequence: CDR1 MDHEN, CDR2 SYDVKM. The data originate from a study of blood T cell repertoires in COVID-19. Study as a whole: T cells, B-cell-depleted T cells, or PBMCs supplied cDNA or gDNA.

The sample comprised peripheral blood. V usage is TRBV28 and J usage is TRBJ2-4; D uncertain. This sequence originates from a human donor in a cohort sampled during active COVID-19. CDR3: CAGSSGHLGKNIQYF. The CDR3 DNA sequence: TGTGCCGGCAGTTCGGGTCACCTTGGCAAAAACATTCAGTACTTC.